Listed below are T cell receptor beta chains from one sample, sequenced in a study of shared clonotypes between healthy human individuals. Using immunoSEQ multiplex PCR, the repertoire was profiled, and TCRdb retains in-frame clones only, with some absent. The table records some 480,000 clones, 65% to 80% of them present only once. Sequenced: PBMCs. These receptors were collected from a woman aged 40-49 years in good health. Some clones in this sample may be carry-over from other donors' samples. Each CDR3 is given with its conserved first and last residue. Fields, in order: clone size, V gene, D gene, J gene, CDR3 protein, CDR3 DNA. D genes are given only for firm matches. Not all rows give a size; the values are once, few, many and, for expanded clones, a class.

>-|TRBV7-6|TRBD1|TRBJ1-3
CASSPLRTGSGNTIYF
TGTGCCAGCAGCCCATTACGGACAGGCTCTGGAAACACCATATATTTT
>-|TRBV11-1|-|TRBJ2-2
CASSLRWNTGELFF
TGTGCCAGCAGCTTACGATGGAACACCGGGGAGCTGTTTTTT
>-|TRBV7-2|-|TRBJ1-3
CASSFSQGNSGNTIYF
TGTGCCAGCAGCTTCAGTCAGGGGAACTCTGGAAACACCATATATTTT
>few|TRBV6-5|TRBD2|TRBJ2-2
CASRVTSGNTGELFF
TGTGCCAGCCGCGTGACTAGCGGGAACACCGGGGAGCTGTTTTTT
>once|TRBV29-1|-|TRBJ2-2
CSVEDLQGGTGELFF
TGCAGCGTTGAAGATCTCCAGGGGGGTACCGGGGAGCTGTTTTTT
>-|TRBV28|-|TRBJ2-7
CASSLGYEQYF
TGTGCCAGCAGTTTGGGGTACGAGCAGTACTTC
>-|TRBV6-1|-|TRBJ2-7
CASTLGSSLYEQYF
TGTGCCAGCACGTTGGGCAGCTCCCTCTACGAGCAGTACTTC
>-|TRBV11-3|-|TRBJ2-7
CASSHGGGEQYF
TGTGCCAGCAGCCACGGGGGCGGCGAGCAGTACTTC
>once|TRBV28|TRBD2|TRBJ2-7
CASLGREGLEQYF
TGTGCCAGCCTTGGGCGGGAGGGTCTCGAGCAGTACTTC
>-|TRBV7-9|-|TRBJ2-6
CASSLGAGINSGANVLTF
TGTGCCAGCAGCTTAGGGGCTGGGATAAACTCTGGGGCCAACGTCCTGACTTTC
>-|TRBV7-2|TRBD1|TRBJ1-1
CASSSQGGAGEAFF
TGTGCCAGCAGCTCCCAAGGGGGCGCAGGCGAAGCTTTCTTT
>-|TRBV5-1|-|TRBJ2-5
CASSLDTDQETQYF
TGCGCCAGCAGCTTGGATACAGACCAAGAGACCCAGTACTTC
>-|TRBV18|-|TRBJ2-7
CASSLGTNVSPYEQYF
TGTGCCAGCTCACTAGGGACCAACGTTTCCCCCTACGAGCAGTACTTC
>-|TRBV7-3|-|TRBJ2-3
CASSTGNSGFTDTQYF
TGTGCCAGCAGCACAGGGAATAGCGGATTCACAGATACGCAGTATTTT
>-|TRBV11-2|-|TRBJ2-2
CASSPFKEGGTGELFF
TGTGCCAGCAGCCCATTTAAGGAGGGGGGGACCGGGGAGCTGTTTTTT
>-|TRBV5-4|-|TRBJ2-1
CASSLALNEQFF
TGTGCCAGCAGCTTGGCCCTCAATGAGCAGTTCTTC
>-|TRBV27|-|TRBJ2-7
CASSSRGAGLFYEQYF
TGTGCCAGCAGTTCCCGCGGGGCGGGTTTGTTCTACGAGCAGTACTTC
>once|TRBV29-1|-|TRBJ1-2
CSVEPTGTGAGYTF
TGCAGCGTTGAGCCAACCGGGACTGGGGCTGGCTACACCTTC